These T cell receptor beta chains were read from a single sample in a study of CD8 T cells in ankylosing spondylitis. TCRdb re-called the 5' RACE reads through MiXCR, storing one row per CDR3 protein. The sample has about 840,000 distinct CDR3 sequences, 12% seen once. The sequencing sample was made of blood, either unsorted or a sorted T cell fraction (not recorded which). These receptors all come from a male donor with ankylosing spondylitis. Both conserved end residues are part of each CDR3. D genes are given only for firm matches. The size of a clone is reported for some rows only, either as once, few or many, or as a class for expanded clones.

d_gene,v_gene,j_gene,abundance,CDR3nt,CDR3aa
-,TRBV20-1,TRBJ2-7,-,TGCAGTGCTATCGACGGGCTCCTAGGCGAGCAGTACTTC,CSAIDGLLGEQYF
-,TRBV4-3,TRBJ1-5,few,TGCGCCAGCAGCCAAGATGAAGGGATAGATCAGCCCCAGCATTTT,CASSQDEGIDQPQHF
-,TRBV28,TRBJ2-1,-,TGTGCCAGCAGCCTCTGGGGGTTTGAGCAGTTCTTC,CASSLWGFEQFF
TRBD2,TRBV7-2,TRBJ2-5,few,TGTGCCAGCAGCAAACAAAGCGGGGCCAGGGAGACCCAGTACTTC,CASSKQSGARETQYF
TRBD2,TRBV6-2/TRBV6-3,TRBJ2-1,few,TGTGCCAGCACCAGAGAGCGGGAGGGCCGTGTATATGAGCAGTTCTTC,CASTREREGRVYEQFF
TRBD1,TRBV20-1,TRBJ1-2,many,TGCAGTGCAAACTCAGGGGGGAAACCCAACTATGGCTACACCTTC,CSANSGGKPNYGYTF
-,TRBV4-2,TRBJ2-5,-,TGTGCCAGCAGCCAAGATGGGACAAGGGAGGAGACCCAGTACTTC,CASSQDGTREETQYF
-,TRBV4-1,TRBJ2-2,-,TGCGCCAGCAGCCAAGCCACGGACAACACCGGGGAGCTGTTTTTT,CASSQATDNTGELFF
-,TRBV7-2,TRBJ2-5,few,TGTGCCAGCAGCCTCTGGGGGAGGACAGATTGGGAGACCCAGTACTTC,CASSLWGRTDWETQYF
-,TRBV4-3,TRBJ1-1,few,TGCGCCAGCAGCTCCCTTGGGGGGCGTAGTCACACTGAAGCTTTCTTT,CASSSLGGRSHTEAFF
-,TRBV7-2,TRBJ2-3,many,TGTGCCAGCAGCTTACAGGGACCTGTCATAGCTGATACGCAGTATTTT,CASSLQGPVIADTQYF
-,TRBV12-3/TRBV12-4,TRBJ2-5,-,TGTGCCAGCAGACGATCCGGGGCTCCCATAGGGGAGACCCAGTACTTC,CASRRSGAPIGETQYF
TRBD1,TRBV6-1,TRBJ1-1,few,TGTGCCAGCAGGAACAGGGGGTTGAACACTGAAGCTTTCTTT,CASRNRGLNTEAFF
TRBD1,TRBV12-3/TRBV12-4,TRBJ2-2,few,TGTGCCAGCAGTCAGGACAGGCCCGGGGAGCTGTTTTTT,CASSQDRPGELFF
-,TRBV19,TRBJ2-7,-,TGTGCCAGTAGTTTTTTGATCCAGGGGTACGAGCAGTACTTC,CASSFLIQGYEQYF
-,TRBV30,TRBJ2-7,few,TGTGCCTGGAATAACAGACCCTACGAGCAGTACTTC,CAWNNRPYEQYF
TRBD2,TRBV6-5,TRBJ2-1,many,TGTGCCAGCAGTTACTCGGTAATGGGAGGGAATGAGCAGTTCTTC,CASSYSVMGGNEQFF
TRBD1,TRBV5-1,TRBJ1-6,many,TGCGCCAGCAGCACGGGACAGATGGATTCACCCCTCCACTTT,CASSTGQMDSPLHF
TRBD1,TRBV29-1,TRBJ1-2,few,TGCAGCGCCGGAAGGGGGCAGGATGGCTACACCTTC,CSAGRGQDGYTF
-,TRBV3-1,TRBJ1-1,few,TGTGCCAGCAGCCCCCGGGACGGGGAAGCTTTCTTT,CASSPRDGEAFF
-,TRBV20-1,TRBJ2-7,few,TGCAGTGCCCAAGAGGACACGGCTTCCTACGAGCAGTACTTC,CSAQEDTASYEQYF
TRBD1,TRBV5-1,TRBJ2-7,few,TGCGCCAGCAGCTTGGGCAGGGGGCGCGAGCAGTACTTC,CASSLGRGREQYF
-,TRBV18,TRBJ2-7,-,TGTGCCAGCTCACCGGCAACTGGATCGTTTGAGCAGTACTTC,CASSPATGSFEQYF
-,TRBV20-1,TRBJ2-7,-,TGCAGTGCTAGCGGTCCGGGAGGACAGCCTTCCTCCTACGAGCAGTACTTC,CSASGPGGQPSSYEQYF
-,TRBV4-3,TRBJ2-1,many,TGCGCCAGCAGCCAAGATACCTTCCGGGGTTACAATGAGCAGTTCTTC,CASSQDTFRGYNEQFF
-,TRBV18,TRBJ2-1,many,TGTGCCAGCTCCGCTGATAGCTCCTACAATGAGCAGTTCTTC,CASSADSSYNEQFF
TRBD2,TRBV20-1,TRBJ2-1,few,TGCAGTGCCACCGGGACTAGCCCCTACAATGAGCAGTTCTTC,CSATGTSPYNEQFF
TRBD2,TRBV5-1,TRBJ2-4,-,TGCGCCAGCAGCCGAGGGACTACCATAGCCAAAAACATTCAGTACTTC,CASSRGTTIAKNIQYF
TRBD2,TRBV6-1,TRBJ2-1,-,TGTGCCAGCAGACCTAGCGGGAGGTATAACGATGAGCAGTTCTTC,CASRPSGRYNDEQFF
-,TRBV2,TRBJ2-3,-,TGTGCCAGCAAGGCTAGCACTGCAGATACGCAGTATTTT,CASKASTADTQYF
-,TRBV10-3,TRBJ2-1,few,TGTGCCATCAGTGAAGTCGACCGTAAGTACAATGAGCAGTTCTTC,CAISEVDRKYNEQFF
-,TRBV12-3/TRBV12-4,TRBJ2-5,few,TGTGCCAGCAGTTCTAGACCGGGTGGAGAGACCCAGTACTTC,CASSSRPGGETQYF
-,TRBV5-1,TRBJ2-1,many,TGCGCCAGCAGCTCCGGGAGCCGCAATGAGCAGTTCTTC,CASSSGSRNEQFF
-,TRBV7-9,TRBJ2-3,-,TGTGCCAGCACCAACAAGGGGAGCACAGATACGCAGTATTTT,CASTNKGSTDTQYF
-,TRBV10-2,TRBJ2-7,-,TGCGCCAGCAGTGAGTATGGGGGCACGACCTACGAGCAGTACTTC,CASSEYGGTTYEQYF
-,TRBV11-2,TRBJ2-1,few,TGTGCCAGCACCAGGGGCCCCTACAATGAGCAGTTCTTC,CASTRGPYNEQFF
-,TRBV4-2,TRBJ1-3,many,TGTGCCAGCAGCCAAGGGGCGGTCGGAAACACCATATATTTT,CASSQGAVGNTIYF
TRBD1,TRBV5-1,TRBJ2-6,few,TGCGCCAGCAGCTTTAGAGGACAGGACTCTGGGGCCAACGTCCTGACTTTC,CASSFRGQDSGANVLTF
TRBD2,TRBV10-2,TRBJ2-3,many,TGCGCCAGCAGCCCGAACCGGCTGTCTAGCGGTAGCACAGATACGCAGTATTTT,CASSPNRLSSGSTDTQYF
-,TRBV20-1,TRBJ1-2,few,TGCAGTGCTCGGACACCCCACCACCATGGCTACACCTTC,CSARTPHHHGYTF
-,TRBV6-1,TRBJ2-3,-,TGTGCCAGCAGTGAAGAAGGACTACCGACAGATACGCAGTATTTT,CASSEEGLPTDTQYF
-,TRBV5-1,TRBJ2-6,few,TGCGCCAGCAGCATGGGGGGATCTGGGGCCAACGTCCTGACTTTC,CASSMGGSGANVLTF
-,TRBV20-1,TRBJ2-7,-,TGCAGTGCCCCCAAGCGGGTGGAAAGCTCCTACGAGCAGTACTTC,CSAPKRVESSYEQYF